This record concerns one T cell receptor (beta chain) sequence. Single viable CD3+CD4+CD8-CD45RO+ cells were sorted as the memory CD4+ T cells. These data belong to a study of memory CD4+ T cells and cytomegalovirus serostatus. Study-level information: Healthy Belgian adult donors included about nine CMV-positive and 24 CMV-negative people.

Deletions cut 4 bases from V and 3 bases from J, with 10 bases between. This CDR3 is 13 amino acids long. The germline V gene encodes CDR1 SGHDT and CDR2 YYEEEE. TCRdb's table, derived via immunoSEQ multiplex PCR, lists solely in-frame clones and lacks some. Here the sample spans around 45,000 clones, more than 65% being singletons. The chain recombines TRBV5-6 with TRBJ1-1; possibly TRBD1 for D (6 bases). Sequenced sample: memory CD4+ T cells from blood. This receptor was obtained from an adult in good health and CMV-seronegative. In nucleotides, the CDR3 is TGTGCCAGCAGCGAAAACAGGGACACTGAAGCTTTCTTT. It specifies CASSENRDTEAFF.